This TCR beta chain was sequenced during a study of beta chain features in type 1 diabetes. Background on the study: Examination of sorted cells across all samples involved around 98 million cells. Findings and caveats of the study: Although PCR might favor shorter templates, it would do so equally in patients and controls. Junctions at VDJ sites from type 1 diabetes patients had fewer insertions and more deletions.

Sequencing targeted expressed TCRB transcripts, as all isolated RNA had been reverse transcribed. Here immunoSEQ multiplex PCR was the method, and the copy in TCRdb shows in-frame clones only, minus some. The sample consists of hundreds of thousands of clones, around 65% of them appearing once. This CDR3 comprises 13 residues. Looked up from germline, CDR1 is MNHEY and CDR2 is SMNVEV (reference sequence). The V gene end was trimmed by 7 bases and the J gene end by 3 bases; junction bases not matched to a gene: 5. Points on this clone: Its target is unknown.

The chain combines TRBV27 with TRBJ2-7; TRBD1 matches 8 bases. Sequencing used naive CD4+ T cells from blood. This clonotype was sampled from a man aged 30 to 39 in good health. CDR3 residues: CASKRTGYYEQYF. CDR3 nucleotides: TGTGCCAGCAAAAGGACAGGGTACTACGAGCAGTACTTC.